This T cell receptor (beta chain) was sequenced for a study of T-cell memory formation after mild COVID-19. TCRdb ran MiXCR on the 5' RACE reads and lists one entry per CDR3 protein. The data show approximately 210,000 distinct CDR3 sequences, with around 26% seen just once and approximately 10% held by the top ten. The CDR3 spans 15 residues. The germline CDR1 and CDR2 sequences are SGHAT and FQDESV (reference sequence). V lost 1 base and J lost 5, with 14 bases in between. This clonotype is labeled as medium-sized. The chain couples TRBV11-1 to TRBJ1-1, with D possibly matching TRBD1 (5 bases). The source is an adult woman who had mild COVID-19 (a few samples of this study predate the infection). Cell type and time point are not known. Sequencing used PBMCs or a T cell subset sorted from them (not recorded which). CDR3: CASSLGRQRGTEAFF. The CDR3 bases are TGTGCCAGCAGCTTAGGACGTCAGAGGGGAACTGAAGCTTTCTTT. Together with reference TRBV11-1 and TRBJ1-1, the CDR3 gives the full variable domain: EAEVAQSPRYKITEKSQAVAFWCDPISGHATLYWYRQILGQGPELLVQFQDESVVDDSQLPKDRFSAERLKGVDSTLKIQPAELGDSAMYLCASSLGRQRGTEAFFGQGTRLTVV.